Below, 24 T cell receptor beta chains from the same sample are listed, as sequenced in a study of T cells in Graves' hyperthyroidism and ophthalmopathy (dated by TCRdb to about 2019). Library creation used multiplex PCR. The sample was run on an Illumina HiSeq 2000. The TCR beta CDR3 regions were amplified from the RNA transcripts. For the first round of RT-PCR on the TCR CDR3, the HTBI primer set was used together with the Qiagen OneStep RT-PCR kit. TCRdb cleaned the public reads at Q25 with fastp, built clones with MiXCR and kept in-frame beta chains. Rows with a matching CDR3 protein are joined into one entry that keeps the most common DNA and genes. The sample has about 560,000 distinct CDR3 sequences on record, approximately 15% of them singletons. Under 20% of the sample comes from the top ten. The specimen was blood. The receptor source for this set is a woman aged 18-29 years with Graves' hyperthyroidism.

This clonotype was counted ten times or more. The genes are TRBV5-1 and TRBJ2-5, with D possibly matching TRBD1 (7 bases). Trimming removed 8 bases from V and 1 base from J, with 18 bases in between. This CDR3 spans 15 amino acids. CDR1 is SGHRS, CDR2 YFSETQ, per germline. The CDR3 reads CASRITGDSQETQYF. The CDR3 nucleotides are TGCGCCAGTCGCATTACAGGGGACTCCCAAGAGACCCAGTACTTC.

The rearrangement links TRBV2 to TRBJ2-2; TRBD1 matches at 7 bases. This CDR3 comprises 16 residues. V dropped 1 base and J dropped 6; count of bases not matched to a gene: 8. Germline lookup yields CDR1 SNHLY and CDR2 FYNNEI. The CDR3 DNA is TGTGCCAGCAGTGAAGATGTGACAGGGTCGTCCGGGGAGCTGTTTTTT. This codes for CASSEDVTGSSGELFF.

The rearrangement joins TRBV2 to TRBJ2-1; D may be TRBD1 (5 bases). The CDR3 is 13 residues long. CDR1 SNHLY and CDR2 FYNNEI come from the germline V gene. Trimming removed 8 bases at V and 6 bases at J, with 14 bases between. CDR3 in DNA: TGTGCCAGCGCGAAGGGGATGAGCAATGAGCAGTTCTTC. Protein product: CASAKGMSNEQFF.

This clonotype was observed at least ten times. This chain connects TRBV12-3 or TRBV12-4 to TRBJ2-1; TRBD2 matches 8 bases. V gave up 6 bases and J gave up 7 bases; unmatched junction bases: 8. The CDR3 is made up of 14 amino acids. The chain's CDR3 is CASRPRLATNEQFF. The CDR3 DNA sequence: TGTGCCAGCAGACCCCGACTAGCGACGAATGAGCAGTTCTTC.

This clonotype appeared a few times. V is TRBV27 and J is TRBJ1-6; D ambiguous. The CDR3 runs to 15 residues. V was pared by 7 bases and J by 0 bases, with 10 bases between. CDR1 MNHEY and CDR2 SMNVEV come from the germline V gene (reference sequence). The CDR3 DNA follows: TGTGCCAGCACTCGAGGGTACTCCTATAATTCACCCCTCCACTTT. It codes for CASTRGYSYNSPLHF.

This sequence joins TRBV20-1 and TRBJ2-3; tentative D call: TRBD1 (5 bases). The CDR3 extends over 13 amino acids. V was pared by 6 bases and J by 2 bases, with 12 bases between. Germline CDR1 DFQATT, CDR2 SNEGSKA (reference sequence). The CDR3 DNA follows: TGCAGTGCGTTAACCAGGGACACAGATACGCAGTATTTT. Its translation: CSALTRDTDTQYF.

The gene calls are TRBV19 and TRBJ2-1; 13 nucleotides match TRBD2. This CDR3 has 19 residues. Germline assignment: CDR1 LNHDA and CDR2 SQIVND (reference sequence). V was pared by 5 bases and J by 3 bases, with 13 bases of the junction left unmatched. The CDR3 region has the DNA TGTGCCAGTAGTGAGGGACTAGCGGGAACAGAGCGCTTCTACAATGAGCAGTTCTTC. Protein product: CASSEGLAGTERFYNEQFF.

This chain uses TRBV5-1 with TRBJ1-1, with 9 bases fitting TRBD1. The germline CDR1 and CDR2 sequences are SGHRS and YFSETQ. The V segment lost 4 bases and the J segment 0 bases; nucleotides outside the gene matches: 7. CDR3 length: 16 residues. As DNA, the CDR3 is TGCGCCAGCAGCCGCCTCGGGACAGGGCTGAACACTGAAGCTTTCTTT. Protein: CASSRLGTGLNTEAFF. Full variable domain (rest looked up from reference TRBV5-1 and TRBJ1-1): KAGVTQTPRYLIKTRGQQVTLSCSPISGHRSVSWYQQTPGQGLQFLFEYFSETQRNKGNFPGRFSGRQFSNSRSEMNVSTLELGDSALYLCASSRLGTGLNTEAFFGQGTRLTVV.

This clonotype has a handful of counts. The CDR3 bases are TGCAGCGTTGTTACGGGGGACGGTGTCCCCTACGAGCAGTACTTC. Translation gives CSVVTGDGVPYEQYF. This chain joins TRBV29-1 and TRBJ2-7; a possible D gene is TRBD2 (6 bases). CDR3 length equals 15 residues. Deletions cut 4 bases from V and 2 bases from J, with 18 bases between. Germline CDR1 SQVTM, CDR2 ANQGSEA.

The rearrangement joins TRBV7-9 to TRBJ2-1; 11 nucleotides align to TRBD2. The trim removed 5 bases at V and 5 bases at J, leaving 8 bases unmatched. The CDR3 is 16 amino acids. Per germline, CDR1 SEHNR and CDR2 FQNEAQ (reference sequence). The CDR3 reads CASSPTSGRGDNEQFF. CDR3 sequence (DNA): TGTGCCAGCAGCCCTACTAGCGGGAGAGGCGACAATGAGCAGTTCTTC. Together with reference TRBV7-9 and TRBJ2-1, the CDR3 gives the full variable domain: DTGVSQNPRHKITKRGQNVTFRCDPISEHNRLYWYRQTLGQGPEFLTYFQNEAQLEKSRLLSDRFSAERPKGSFSTLEIQRTEQGDSAMYLCASSPTSGRGDNEQFFGPGTRLTVL.

Ten or more counts support this clonotype. The chain recombines TRBV18 with TRBJ1-6; D is possibly TRBD1 (6 bases). With 5 bases removed from V and 10 bases from J, the gap between germline ends came to 21 bases. The CDR3 is made up of 16 amino acids. Germline CDR1 KGHSH, CDR2 LQKENI. The CDR3 reads CASSSVSGGAESPLHF. In DNA form, the CDR3 reads TGTGCCAGCTCATCGGTCTCGGGGGGCGCGGAATCACCCCTCCACTTT.

This clonotype was counted only a few times. J is TRBJ2-2 and V is TRBV5-1, with TRBD1 matching over 8 bases. After removal of 2 bases from V and 2 bases from J, the junction contained 11 bases not matched to a gene. CDR3 length: 18 residues. Germline loops: CDR1 SGHRS, CDR2 YFSETQ. CDR3 residues: CASSFSKGQVFNTGELFF. The CDR3 DNA follows: TGCGCCAGCAGCTTCTCGAAGGGACAGGTTTTTAACACCGGGGAGCTGTTTTTT.

A few counts support this clonotype. The rearrangement joins TRBV3-1 to TRBJ2-1; 7 bases agree with TRBD2. There are 16 residues in the CDR3. Germline CDR1 and CDR2: LGHDT and YNNKEL (reference sequence). V gave up 4 bases and J gave up 9 bases; unmatched junction bases: 15. CDR3: CASSRDWEGGPIEQFF. The CDR3, as DNA: TGTGCCAGCAGCCGAGATTGGGAGGGAGGGCCAATTGAGCAGTTCTTC.

This clonotype was detected many times. The J gene is TRBJ1-1, the V gene TRBV9; D is undetermined. The CDR3 contains 12 residues. Germline-derived CDR1 and CDR2 are SGDLS and YYNGEE. The V and J ends lost 4 bases and 7 bases respectively, with 11 bases between them. DNA of the CDR3: TGTGCCAGCAGCCCTCAAGGTAATGAAGCTTTCTTT. It encodes CASSPQGNEAFF.

The rearrangement joins TRBV5-4 to TRBJ1-1; D is undetermined. Germline V CDR1 and CDR2: SGHNT, YYREEE (reference sequence). CDR3 size: 14 residues. The germline V and J ends were trimmed by 3 bases and 0 bases, with 9 bases remaining between them. CDR3 DNA: TGTGCCAGCAGCTCTAAGGCGCTGAACACTGAAGCTTTCTTT. As protein: CASSSKALNTEAFF.

This clonotype was detected many times. The chain has TRBV25-1 and TRBJ1-6; D perhaps matches TRBD1 (5 bases). CDR3 length: 15 residues. Trimming pared 6 bases from V and 5 bases from J, leaving 14 bases between. Germline CDR1 reads MGHDK; CDR2 reads SYGVNS. CDR3 region: CASSKTEADNSPLHF. Here the CDR3 DNA reads TGTGCCAGCAGCAAGACAGAGGCCGATAATTCACCCCTCCACTTT.

This sequence joins TRBV19 and TRBJ1-2; D call uncertain. CDR3 length equals 14 residues. CDR1 LNHDA and CDR2 SQIVND come from the germline V gene (reference sequence). The germline V and J ends were trimmed by 6 bases and 3 bases, with 14 bases remaining between them. The CDR3 DNA reads as TGTGCCAGTAGAGCGCAGGAACAGTACTATGGCTACACCTTC. Translating it yields CASRAQEQYYGYTF.

The CDR3 region is CATSRVDRMNTEAFF. The CDR3 coding sequence is TGTGCCACCAGCAGAGTGGACCGTATGAACACTGAAGCTTTCTTT. The genes are TRBV15 and TRBJ1-1; D is uncertain. The CDR3 extends over 15 amino acids. V gave up 1 base and J gave up 0 bases, with 9 bases separating them. Germline values: CDR1 LNHNV, CDR2 YYDKDF (reference sequence).

This clonotype was recorded a few times. The V call is TRBV28, the J call TRBJ2-1, with 12 bases matching TRBD2. This CDR3 has 15 residues. Unmatched junction bases numbered 5, after V lost 1 base and J lost 10 bases. Per germline, CDR1 MDHEN and CDR2 SYDVKM. CDR3 region: CASSLYLAGGSEQFF. For the CDR3, the DNA is TGTGCCAGCAGTTTATATCTAGCGGGAGGGTCCGAGCAGTTCTTC.

The V and J genes are TRBV5-1 and TRBJ2-4; TRBD2 matches at 9 bases. The V gene end was trimmed by 4 bases and the J gene end by 1 base; junction bases not matched to a gene: 12. Germline CDR1 reads SGHRS; CDR2 reads YFSETQ. This CDR3 spans 18 amino acids. CDR3 in amino acids: CASSPRRGGDSAKNIQYF. The CDR3 region has the DNA TGCGCCAGCAGCCCCCGGCGGGGGGGGGATTCGGCCAAAAACATTCAGTACTTC.

This clonotype occurred many times. This sequence joins TRBV7-2 and TRBJ2-1; TRBD2 matches at 8 bases. The CDR3 length is 13 residues. With 5 bases clipped from V and 6 bases from J, the junction kept 3 bases outside the gene matches. CDR1 and CDR2 (germline): SGHTA, FQGNSA. For the CDR3, the DNA is TGTGCCAGCAGCGCCGGGACTAGCAATGAGCAGTTCTTC. Protein: CASSAGTSNEQFF.

This clonotype has ten or more counts. This chain links TRBV2 with TRBJ2-5; 8 bases line up with TRBD2. Germline loops: CDR1 SNHLY, CDR2 FYNNEI. The CDR3 has 13 residues. Trimming removed 9 bases from V and 4 bases from J; junction bases left unmatched: 7. CDR3 in DNA: TGTGCCAGGTCCGGGACTAGTTTAGAGACCCAGTACTTC. Residues: CARSGTSLETQYF. The full variable domain, with the rest looked up from reference TRBV2 and TRBJ2-5, is EPEVTQTPSHQVTQMGQEVILRCVPISNHLYFYWYRQILGQKVEFLVSFYNNEISEKSEIFDDQFSVERPDGSNFTLKIRSTKLEDSAMYFCARSGTSLETQYFGPGTRLLVL.

This clonotype was detected only a few times. The chain links TRBV6-2 or TRBV6-3 to TRBJ2-1, with 8 bases that match TRBD2. Trimming removed 7 bases from V and 0 bases from J; junction bases left unmatched: 8. Per germline, CDR1 MNHEY and CDR2 SVGEGT. This CDR3 is built from 16 residues. The CDR3 protein is CASTPFAGGSYNEQFF. CDR3 nucleotides: TGTGCCAGCACCCCGTTTGCGGGGGGCTCCTACAATGAGCAGTTCTTC.

This sequence joins TRBV12-5 and TRBJ2-1; 9 bases line up with TRBD2. The CDR3 totals 17 residues. With V trimmed by 2 bases and J by 6 bases, 11 bases remained unmatched. Germline V CDR1 and CDR2: LGHNT, FRNRAP. CDR3 bases: TGTGCTAGTGGTTTGATTCGCGGGGGGGCGCCCTTCAATGAGCAGTTCTTC. Its protein product is CASGLIRGGAPFNEQFF.